The rows below give T cell receptor beta chains drawn from one sample of a study of regulatory T cells in long-lasting Graves disease. TCRdb reprocessed the multiplex PCR reads with MiXCR, giving one entry per CDR3 protein. Of some 250,000 distinct CDR3 sequences listed, more than 15% are singletons. The sample also formed part of further work on T cells in Graves' hyperthyroidism and ophthalmopathy.

This sample comprised peripheral blood mononuclear cells (PBMCs), obtained at new diagnosis, from a patient treated with antithyroid drugs. The receptors were gathered from a woman under 40 with Graves disease. Both conserved end residues are part of each CDR3. Fields, in order: V gene, CDR3 length, clone size, J gene, D gene, CDR3 DNA, CDR3 protein. D genes are given only for firm matches. Only some rows state a clone size, as once, few, many or a class for expanded clones.

v_gene: TRBV10-3; len: 14; abundance: many; j_gene: TRBJ2-7; d_gene: TRBD1; CDR3nt: TGTGCCGCAGGTGGTGAGGGACAGCTTTACGAGCAGTACTTC; CDR3aa: CAAGGEGQLYEQYF
v_gene: TRBV11-2; len: 15; abundance: -; j_gene: TRBJ2-5; d_gene: TRBD1; CDR3nt: TGTGCCAGCAGCACCGGGACAGGGGGCTGGGAGACCCAGTACTTC; CDR3aa: CASSTGTGGWETQYF
v_gene: TRBV20-1; len: 14; abundance: many; j_gene: TRBJ2-2; d_gene: -; CDR3nt: TGCAGTGCTAGAAAGGCGGATAACACCGGGGAGCTGTTTTTT; CDR3aa: CSARKADNTGELFF
v_gene: TRBV20-1; len: 13; abundance: many; j_gene: TRBJ2-3; d_gene: -; CDR3nt: TGCAGTGCTAATTATGACGCATCGGATACGCAGTATTTT; CDR3aa: CSANYDASDTQYF
v_gene: TRBV6-1; len: 14; abundance: many; j_gene: TRBJ1-6; d_gene: -; CDR3nt: TGTGCCAGCAGTGAACATCCCTTTAATTCACCCCTCCACTTT; CDR3aa: CASSEHPFNSPLHF
v_gene: TRBV18; len: 16; abundance: many; j_gene: TRBJ1-1; d_gene: -; CDR3nt: TGTGCCAGCTCACCACGGAGAGAGGGTTGGGGCACTGAAGCTTTCTTT; CDR3aa: CASSPRREGWGTEAFF
v_gene: TRBV27; len: 15; abundance: -; j_gene: TRBJ2-7; d_gene: -; CDR3nt: TGTGCCAGCAGTTTAAGGGCCCTCCCCTCCTACGAGCAGTACTTC; CDR3aa: CASSLRALPSYEQYF
v_gene: TRBV7-2; len: 16; abundance: many; j_gene: TRBJ2-7; d_gene: -; CDR3nt: TGTGCCAGCAGCTCGCCTTCCCGGGACCCGAAAGACGAGCAGTACTTC; CDR3aa: CASSSPSRDPKDEQYF
v_gene: TRBV27; len: 12; abundance: many; j_gene: TRBJ2-3; d_gene: -; CDR3nt: TGTGCCAGCAGTAGAGTTGCAGATACGCAGTATTTT; CDR3aa: CASSRVADTQYF
v_gene: TRBV12-3/TRBV12-4; len: 15; abundance: many; j_gene: TRBJ2-1; d_gene: TRBD2; CDR3nt: TGTGCCAGCAGCCCCTTGGGGGGGGGTACCCAAGAGCAGTTCTTC; CDR3aa: CASSPLGGGTQEQFF